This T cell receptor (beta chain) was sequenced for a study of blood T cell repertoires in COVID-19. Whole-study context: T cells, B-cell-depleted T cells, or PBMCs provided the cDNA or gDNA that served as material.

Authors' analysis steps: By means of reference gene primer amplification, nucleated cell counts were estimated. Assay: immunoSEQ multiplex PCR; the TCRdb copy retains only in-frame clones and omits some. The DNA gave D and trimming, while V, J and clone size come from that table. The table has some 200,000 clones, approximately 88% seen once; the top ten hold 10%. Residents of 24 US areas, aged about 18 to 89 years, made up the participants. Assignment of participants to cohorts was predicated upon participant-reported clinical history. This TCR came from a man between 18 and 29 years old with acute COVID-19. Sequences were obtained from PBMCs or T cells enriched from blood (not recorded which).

In nucleotides, the CDR3 is TGCAGCGTTGAAGTCCTCTACGGGGAGGCCAAAAACATTCAGTACTTC. This codes for CSVEVLYGEAKNIQYF. The chain employs TRBV29-1 and TRBJ2-4; the D gene is possibly TRBD2 (5 bases). Trimming cost V 1 base and J 1 base, with 14 bases left between them. Germline-derived CDR1 and CDR2 are SQVTM and ANQGSEA. The CDR3 spans 16 residues.